The 10 T cell receptor beta chains given below trace back to one sample, sequenced in a study of CD8+CD57+ T cells in acquired aplastic anemia. Genomic DNA served as template for TCR beta VDJ and CDR3 profiling. TCRdb fed the reads into MiXCR, producing one record per CDR3 protein. Of some 170,000 distinct CDR3 sequences in the sample, roughly 48% were seen once. Specimen: sorted CD4+, CD8+, or CD8+CD57+ T cells (not recorded which) from PBMCs. These receptors were taken from a human donor in good health.

This clonotype appeared a single time. The V gene is TRBV7-8, the J gene TRBJ2-7; 13 bases match TRBD2. CDR3 length: 16 amino acids. V trimming: 5 bases; J trimming: 6 bases; junction bases outside the gene matches: 10. Germline assignment: CDR1 SGHVS and CDR2 FQNEAQ. The CDR3 DNA sequence: TGTGCCAGCAGCACCCAGGGACTAGCGGGAAATAGCGAGCAGTACTTC. Protein sequence: CASSTQGLAGNSEQYF.

This clonotype has more than one count but fewer than ten. The V gene is TRBV4-1, the J gene TRBJ2-2; D gene uncertain. Trimming took 1 base from V and 3 from J, leaving 27 bases between them. The CDR3 runs to 21 residues. Germline V lookup: CDR1 MGHRA, CDR2 YSYEKL. The CDR3 bases are TGCGCCAGCAGCCAAGCCACGTTTTTCGGCAGAAGCTTACCGGACACCGGGGAGCTGTTTTTT. Amino acids: CASSQATFFGRSLPDTGELFF.

This clonotype was counted at least ten times. The rearrangement joins TRBV7-9 to TRBJ2-3; D possibly corresponds to TRBD1 (6 bases). Trimming stripped 11 bases from V and 5 bases from J, with 20 bases between. Germline-derived CDR1 and CDR2 are SEHNR and FQNEAQ (reference sequence). The CDR3 consists of 14 residues. CDR3 in amino acids: CAGIYTGRGDTQYF. The DNA for the CDR3 is TGTGCCGGGATCTACACAGGGCGAGGAGATACGCAGTATTTT.

This clonotype has more than one count but fewer than ten. This may come from a read error, since a much larger clone is one base off. The conserved phenylalanine or tryptophan normally closing the CDR3 is absent here, so this likely arose from a read error. This rearrangement joins TRBV7-3 to TRBJ1-6; D is unclear. With 8 bases removed from V and 6 bases from J, the gap between germline ends came to 14 bases. This CDR3 spans 14 amino acids. Germline V gives CDR1 SGHTA, CDR2 FQGTGA. Here the CDR3 DNA reads TGTGCCAGCTCCTCCGATGGACTTAATTCACCCCTCCACCTT. This gives the protein CASSSDGLNSPLHL.

This clonotype was picked up many times. The chain employs TRBV18 and TRBJ2-3; D is unresolved. CDR1 is KGHSH, CDR2 LQKENI, per germline. Trimming shortened V by 5 bases and J by 5 bases, and 5 bases separated the two germline ends. The length of the CDR3 is 11 residues. The CDR3 sequence is CASSARDTQYF. CDR3 nucleotides: TGTGCCAGCTCAGCGAGAGATACGCAGTATTTT.

This clonotype turned up a few times. V and J are TRBV10-2 and TRBJ2-7, with 10 bases that match TRBD1. Germline V lookup: CDR1 WSHSY, CDR2 SAAADI. Losses at the gene ends were 7 bases for V and 7 bases for J; bases not matched to a gene: 7. The length of the CDR3 is 13 residues. CDR3 nucleotides: TGCGCCAGCACCGGGACAGGGGACGGTGAGCAGTACTTC. Translation: CASTGTGDGEQYF.

This clonotype was counted a few times. The genes are TRBV28 and TRBJ2-1; 12 bases match TRBD2. The germline V gene has CDR1 MDHEN and CDR2 SYDVKM. The CDR3 is 14 residues long. V was clipped by 7 bases and J by 9 bases; unmatched bases: 7. Written as DNA, the CDR3 is TGTGCCAGCACCACTAGCGGGAGGTACGGTGAGCAGTTCTTC. Its translation: CASTTSGRYGEQFF.

The rearrangement links TRBV10-3 to TRBJ1-2; no clear D gene. V gave up 3 bases and J gave up 7 bases, with 12 bases separating them. The CDR3 extends over 13 amino acids. Germline V CDR1 and CDR2: ENHRY, SYGVKD. CDR3 loop: CAISEGQATGYTF. CDR3 nucleotides: TGTGCCATCAGTGAAGGCCAGGCCACTGGCTACACCTTC.

The chain is built from TRBV3-1 and TRBJ1-2; D is uncertain. Germline CDR1 reads LGHDT; CDR2 reads YNNKEL (reference sequence). V lost 0 bases and J 3 bases, leaving 8 bases between the germline ends. The CDR3 contains 14 residues. CDR3: CASSQEGRHYGYTF. The CDR3 DNA sequence: TGTGCCAGCAGCCAAGAAGGGCGCCACTATGGCTACACCTTC.

The chain has TRBV15 and TRBJ2-1; D not resolved. The CDR3 length is 13 residues. Germline CDR1 LNHNV, CDR2 YYDKDF (reference sequence). The V gene lost 9 bases and the J gene lost 3 bases, with 12 bases spanning the gap. The CDR3 region is CATRNPVYNEQFF. The DNA for the CDR3 is TGTGCCACGCGGAACCCGGTCTACAATGAGCAGTTCTTC. Full variable domain (remainder filled in from reference TRBV15 and TRBJ2-1): DAMVIQNPRYQVTQFGKPVTLSCSQTLNHNVMYWYQQKSSQAPKLLFHYYDKDFNNEADTPDNFQSRRPNTSFCFLDIRSPGLGDTAMYLCATRNPVYNEQFFGPGTRLTVL.